The next 29 T cell receptor beta chains were all read from a single sample in a study of blood T cell repertoires in COVID-19. Sequenced by immunoSEQ multiplex PCR; TCRdb stores in-frame clones only, minus some. There are 150,000 or so clones in the sample; roughly 77% occur only once, and 5% lies in the top ten. The sequenced sample consisted of peripheral blood. Receptors originate from a woman aged 65 to 85 with COVID-19, enrolled during active disease.

The chain joins TRBV6-5 to TRBJ2-3; TRBD2 matches at 9 bases. Germline values: CDR1 MNHEY, CDR2 SVGAGI. There are 15 residues in the CDR3. J lost 4 bases, V lost 5 bases, and 7 bases had no gene match. CDR3 sequence: CASSPREGRSDTQYF. The DNA of the CDR3 is TGTGCCAGCAGTCCGCGGGAGGGGAGGTCAGATACGCAGTATTTT.

V usage is TRBV10-3 and J usage is TRBJ2-2, with a possible D match to TRBD1 (5 bases). This CDR3 has 14 residues. Germline assignment: CDR1 ENHRY and CDR2 SYGVKD. Trimming cost V 3 bases and J 4 bases, with 9 bases left between them. The CDR3 loop is CAISDQGGTGELFF. The CDR3, as DNA: TGTGCCATCAGTGACCAGGGCGGCACCGGGGAGCTGTTTTTT.

This chain links TRBV30 with TRBJ1-6; tentative D call: TRBD1 (6 bases). Per germline, CDR1 GTSNPN and CDR2 SVGIG (reference sequence). The V gene lost 5 bases and the J gene lost 10 bases, with 15 bases spanning the gap. This CDR3 is built from 13 residues. CDR3 amino acids: CAWGEQGSSPLHF. The CDR3 DNA is TGTGCCTGGGGGGAACAGGGTAGCTCACCCCTCCACTTT.

CDR3 sequence (DNA): TGTGCCAGTAGTATGGGGGGCAGGGGGACTGAAGCTTTCTTT. This gives the protein CASSMGGRGTEAFF. The V and J genes are TRBV19 and TRBJ1-1, with 7 bases identical to TRBD1. V gave up 3 bases and J gave up 5 bases; unmatched junction bases: 6. The germline CDR1 and CDR2 sequences are LNHDA and SQIVND (reference sequence). The CDR3 runs to 14 residues.

This sequence joins TRBV5-6 and TRBJ1-3; D gene unclear. V lost 2 bases, J lost 0 bases, and 12 bases lay in between. CDR3 length: 16 amino acids. The germline gives CDR1 SGHDT, CDR2 YYEEEE. CDR3 amino acids: CASSFRGVNSGNTIYF. CDR3 bases: TGTGCCAGCAGCTTTCGGGGAGTTAACTCTGGAAACACCATATATTTT.

V and J are TRBV7-8 and TRBJ1-2; a weak D match, TRBD1 (5 bases). CDR1 and CDR2 (germline): SGHVS, FQNEAQ. The CDR3 has 15 amino acids. The germline V and J ends were trimmed by 5 bases and 1 base, with 14 bases remaining between them. The CDR3 bases are TGTGCCAGCAGCCCAGCCCAGGGATTTAACTATGGCTACACCTTC. Residues: CASSPAQGFNYGYTF.

The rearrangement links TRBV6-1 to TRBJ1-5, with no clear D. The CDR3 has 14 residues. The germline V gene encodes CDR1 MNHNS and CDR2 SASEGT. The V end was cut by 2 bases, the J end by 3 bases, with 8 bases between. CDR3 DNA sequence: TGTGCCAGCAGTGAACGGAGGGACAATCAGCCCCAGCATTTT. Amino acid sequence: CASSERRDNQPQHF.

The V call is TRBV4-1, the J call TRBJ1-4; D may be TRBD1 (5 bases). The CDR3 extends over 14 amino acids. V lost 5 bases, J lost 5 bases, and 12 bases lay in between. Per germline, CDR1 MGHRA and CDR2 YSYEKL. The CDR3, as DNA: TGCGCCAGCAGCTTCCGGGACTGGAATGAAAAACTGTTTTTT. Encoded protein: CASSFRDWNEKLFF.

The V and J genes are TRBV3-1 (or the pseudogene TRBV3-2) and TRBJ1-2, with TRBD1 identical over 7 bases. V trimming: 3 bases; J trimming: 8 bases; junction bases outside the gene matches: 9. The CDR3 has 14 amino acids. Germline V gene lookup returns CDR1 LGHDT and CDR2 YNNKEL (reference sequence). This chain's CDR3 is CASSHPDRAFGYTF. The DNA for the CDR3 is TGTGCCAGCAGCCACCCTGACAGGGCGTTCGGCTACACCTTC.

This rearrangement joins TRBV5-1 to TRBJ1-1, with 11 bases identical to TRBD1. V shed 4 bases, J shed 4 bases, and the junction held 6 bases outside the gene matches. The length of the CDR3 is 15 residues. CDR1 is SGHRS and CDR2 is YFSETQ in the germline V gene. The CDR3 protein is CASSRTGGVGTEAFF. CDR3 nucleotide sequence: TGCGCCAGCAGCCGGACAGGGGGCGTCGGCACTGAAGCTTTCTTT.

This clone was detected only a few times. V gene TRBV28 combines with J gene TRBJ2-7; perhaps TRBD1 as D (6 bases). CDR3 size: 12 residues. Per germline, CDR1 MDHEN and CDR2 SYDVKM. Trimming shortened V by 6 bases and J by 4 bases, and 10 bases separated the two germline ends. CDR3 nucleotide sequence: TGTGCCAGCAGCCAGGGACAATACGAGCAGTACTTC. Protein product: CASSQGQYEQYF. The whole variable domain, filled in from reference TRBV28 and TRBJ2-7, reads DVKVTQSSRYLVKRTGEKVFLECVQDMDHENMFWYRQDPGLGLRLIYFSYDVKMKEKGDIPEGYSVSREKKERFSLILESASTNQTSMYLCASSQGQYEQYFGPGTRLTVT.

This clone occurred once. This chain joins TRBV11-3 and TRBJ2-1, with D possibly matching TRBD1 (5 bases). The CDR3 extends over 11 amino acids. Trimming removed 6 bases at V and 9 bases at J, with 9 bases between. From germline, CDR1 is SGHNT and CDR2 YENEEA. The CDR3 here is CASSQQAEQFF. The CDR3 nucleotides are TGTGCCAGCAGTCAACAGGCTGAGCAGTTCTTC.

The genes are TRBV4-1 and TRBJ2-5, with D possibly TRBD1 on 6 matching bases. Germline loops: CDR1 MGHRA, CDR2 YSYEKL. V was shortened by 2 bases and J by 6 bases, with 16 bases between the two germline ends. The CDR3 contains 15 residues. The CDR3, as DNA: TGCGCCAGCAGCCAAACTCCCGGACAGCTGAAGACCCAGTACTTC. This encodes CASSQTPGQLKTQYF.

This chain joins TRBV10-3 and TRBJ2-3; possibly TRBD2 for D (7 bases). Germline-derived CDR1 and CDR2 are ENHRY and SYGVKD. V was cut by 9 bases and J by 8 bases, with 12 bases left in between. There are 11 residues in the CDR3. The CDR3 DNA reads TGTGCCATAGGGGGGGACGCTACGCAGTATTTT. Translated, it gives CAIGGDATQYF.

V and J are TRBV6-5 and TRBJ2-1; TRBD1 agrees at 7 bases. Germline V gene data show CDR1 as MNHEY and CDR2 as SVGAGI. This CDR3 has 15 amino acids. The V gene end was trimmed by 5 bases and the J gene end by 0 bases; junction bases not matched to a gene: 4. The DNA for the CDR3 is TGTGCCAGCAGTAGGACAGGCGCCTCCTACAATGAGCAGTTCTTC. It yields the protein CASSRTGASYNEQFF.

The rearrangement joins TRBV6-1 to TRBJ1-2; 9 bases are shared with TRBD1. J gave up 3 bases and V 3 bases, and 2 bases lay outside the gene matches. CDR1 and CDR2 (germline): MNHNS, SASEGT. The CDR3 loop spans 14 amino acids. In DNA, the CDR3 is TGTGCCAGCAGTGAGAGGACAGGGGACTATGGCTACACCTTC. Translated, it gives CASSERTGDYGYTF.

The chain carries TRBV6-2 or TRBV6-3 and TRBJ2-1; 15 bases agree with TRBD2. After removal of 2 bases from V and 5 bases from J, the junction contained 10 bases not matched to a gene. The CDR3 sequence is 19 residues long. Germline V CDR1 and CDR2: MNHEY, SVGEGT. In nucleotides, the CDR3 is TGTGCCAGCAGTTACCCACTACGGACTAGCGGGGGGGCCGACAATGAGCAGTTCTTC. This translates into CASSYPLRTSGGADNEQFF.

This chain connects TRBV5-1 to TRBJ1-2; D gene ambiguous. V gave up 2 bases and J gave up 4 bases, with 15 bases separating them. CDR3 length equals 15 residues. Per germline, CDR1 SGHRS and CDR2 YFSETQ. DNA of the CDR3: TGCGCCAGCAGCTTAAGCCGGGGTCCGGGCTATGGCTACACCTTC. Residues: CASSLSRGPGYGYTF.

This chain uses TRBV5-1 with TRBJ1-2, with D maybe TRBD1 (5 bases). V shed 0 bases and J shed 6 bases, with 12 bases lying between them. The CDR3 totals 14 residues. CDR1 SGHRS and CDR2 YFSETQ come from the germline V gene. This CDR3 reads CASSLAGPRNGYTF. The CDR3 coding sequence is TGCGCCAGCAGCTTGGCAGGGCCTCGAAATGGCTACACCTTC.

J is TRBJ1-3 and V is TRBV6-5; 7 bases line up with TRBD1. CDR1 and CDR2 (germline): MNHEY, SVGAGI. J lost 0 bases, V lost 6 bases, and 5 bases had no gene match. The CDR3 is 15 amino acids. The CDR3 DNA reads TGTGCCAGCAGCGCTCCAGGGGGCTCTGGAAACACCATATATTTT. Its protein product is CASSAPGGSGNTIYF.

This clone was detected a few times. Other DNA sequences in the same sample also yield this CDR3. The chain carries TRBV20-1 and TRBJ2-7; D is unresolved. The CDR3 is 11 residues long. Per germline, CDR1 DFQATT and CDR2 SNEGSKA (reference sequence). Trimming took off 1 base at V and 3 bases at J, with 4 bases between the two ends. The CDR3 protein is CSARGGYEQYF. CDR3 sequence (DNA): TGCAGTGCTAGAGGCGGCTACGAGCAGTACTTC.

The chain links TRBV4-1 to TRBJ2-7; 7 bases are shared with TRBD2. Germline CDR1 MGHRA, CDR2 YSYEKL. The CDR3 consists of 15 residues. Unmatched junction bases numbered 8, after V lost 4 bases and J lost 2 bases. The CDR3 loop reads CASSPAAGKTYEQYF. For the CDR3, the DNA is TGCGCCAGCAGCCCGGCAGCGGGGAAGACCTACGAGCAGTACTTC.

The V call is TRBV6-5, the J call TRBJ2-6; tentatively, D is TRBD2 (7 bases). CDR1 and CDR2 from the germline V gene are MNHEY and SVGAGI. The length of the CDR3 is 15 residues. V lost 2 bases and J 4 bases, leaving 9 bases between the germline ends. The CDR3 here is CASSYRGAGANVLTF. Here the CDR3 DNA reads TGTGCCAGCAGTTACCGGGGGGCCGGGGCCAACGTCCTGACTTTC.

V usage is TRBV5-4 and J usage is TRBJ1-2; TRBD1 matches at 8 bases. After removal of 4 bases from V and 5 bases from J, the junction contained 10 bases not matched to a gene. The CDR3 extends over 15 amino acids. Germline CDR1 and CDR2: SGHNT and YYREEE (reference sequence). This chain's CDR3 is CASSAKTGAGYGYTF. For the CDR3, the DNA is TGTGCCAGCAGCGCAAAGACAGGGGCCGGGTATGGCTACACCTTC.

This chain connects TRBV6-5 to TRBJ2-1, with TRBD2 as a possible D gene (6 bases). V lost 5 bases and J lost 7, with 15 bases in between. The CDR3 contains 14 residues. Germline CDR1 MNHEY, CDR2 SVGAGI. CDR3: CASSNGRGMNEQFF. DNA of the CDR3: TGTGCCAGCAGTAACGGACGGGGGATGAATGAGCAGTTCTTC.

The chain has TRBV2 and TRBJ2-5; TRBD1 is a possible D gene (6 bases). The CDR3 sequence is 14 residues long. Trimming removed 7 bases from V and 7 bases from J, with 19 bases in between. Germline assignment: CDR1 SNHLY and CDR2 FYNNEI. CDR3 in DNA: TGTGCCAGCAACACCAGGGGTCCCGCTTTGACCCAGTACTTC. The encoded protein is CASNTRGPALTQYF.

The rearrangement links TRBV9 to TRBJ2-3; 9 bases align to TRBD1. The V gene's germline CDR1 is SGDLS and CDR2 YYNGEE. The J segment lost 6 bases and the V segment lost 4 bases, leaving 6 bases of the junction unmatched. The CDR3 loop spans 14 amino acids. CDR3 residues: CASSLGQGLDTQYF. The DNA for the CDR3 is TGTGCCAGCAGCCTCGGACAGGGGCTCGATACGCAGTATTTT.

The chain recombines TRBV6-2 or TRBV6-3 with TRBJ1-1, with D possibly matching TRBD1 (5 bases). CDR1 and CDR2 (germline): MNHEY, SVGEGT. The CDR3 consists of 15 residues. Trimming left V 6 bases short and J 1 base short, with 15 bases between. CDR3 bases: TGTGCCAGCAGCGCCCACAGGAGTCCGAACACTGAAGCTTTCTTT. It yields the protein CASSAHRSPNTEAFF.

The V call is TRBV5-1, the J call TRBJ2-5; no reliable D call. This CDR3 region has 18 residues. The germline V gene encodes CDR1 SGHRS and CDR2 YFSETQ. Trimming took 3 bases from V and 1 from J, leaving 22 bases between them. This CDR3 reads CASSSLPPLEHFQETQYF. CDR3 coding DNA: TGCGCCAGCAGCTCCTTGCCTCCCCTCGAACATTTCCAAGAGACCCAGTACTTC.